The T cell receptor beta chain described here comes from a study of beta chain features in type 1 diabetes. CDR1 and CDR2 (germline): SQVTM, ANQGSEA. Trimming shortened V by 4 bases and J by 10 bases, and 10 bases separated the two germline ends. The CDR3 is made up of 10 amino acids. This clone appeared a few times. Its antigen is currently unknown. General observations from the study: TCRB CDR3s were moderately but significantly shorter in Type 1 diabetes patients in all four CD4+ subsets.

Every bit of the isolated RNA underwent reverse transcription, so sequencing read expressed TCRB transcripts. Repertoires were generated with immunoSEQ multiplex PCR, while TCRdb's copy carries only in-frame clones and drops some. The sample lists around 710,000 clones; 9.5% to 15% were seen once. What was sequenced was naive CD4+ T cells from blood. The sequence derives from a young man with type 1 diabetes. The chain has TRBV29-1 and TRBJ1-1; D not certain. CDR3 loop: CSVVEGGAFF. In nucleotides, the CDR3 is TGCAGCGTTGTGGAGGGTGGAGCTTTCTTT.